These T cell receptor beta chains were read from a single sample in a study of a mutant IDH1 vaccine in newly diagnosed glioma. Assay: immunoSEQ multiplex PCR; the TCRdb copy retains only in-frame clones and omits some. The sample includes approximately 67,000 clones, 84% of them seen just once. These receptors have no known antigen. Material: PBMCs, obtained from a glioma patient whose treatment included an IDH1 peptide vaccine. These receptors were collected from a man younger than 35 with glioma. The CDR3 runs from the conserved cysteine through the conserved F or W. Each record gives: V gene, J gene, clone size, D gene, CDR3 protein, CDR3 DNA. D genes are given only for firm matches. Where a row states a size, it is once, few, many or the class of an expanded clone; other rows omit it.

TRBV4-1	TRBJ2-7	NA	NA	CASSQGRGADEQYF	TGCGCCAGCAGCCAAGGTCGGGGGGCGGACGAGCAGTACTTC
TRBV12-5	TRBJ2-7	NA	NA	CASGLELSSYEQYF	TGTGCTAGTGGTTTAGAGCTTAGCTCCTACGAGCAGTACTTC
TRBV25-1	TRBJ2-1	NA	NA	CASSVYRSNEQFF	TGTGCCAGCAGTGTATACAGGAGCAATGAGCAGTTCTTC
TRBV18	TRBJ2-3	NA	NA	CASSSGTDTQYF	TGTGCCAGCTCCTCGGGAACAGATACGCAGTATTTT
TRBV7-9	TRBJ2-1	NA	TRBD1	CASSRTYGTGFF	TGTGCCAGCAGCAGAACGTACGGGACAGGATTCTTC
TRBV4-3	TRBJ1-1	once	NA	CASSQGRRMNTEAFF	TGCGCCAGCAGCCAAGGTCGCCGGATGAACACTGAAGCTTTCTTT
TRBV19	TRBJ2-3	NA	TRBD2	CASSAGGTDTQYF	TGTGCCAGTAGCGCGGGGGGGACAGATACGCAGTATTTT
TRBV15	TRBJ1-1	NA	NA	CATSRASGRGARRANTEAFF	TGTGCCACCAGCAGAGCCTCGGGCCGGGGGGCGAGGCGGGCGAACACTGAAGCTTTCTTT
TRBV7-6	TRBJ1-1	once	NA	CASSLVGSVGAFF	TGTGCCAGCAGCTTAGTTGGATCCGTGGGGGCTTTCTTT
TRBV6-5	TRBJ1-5	NA	TRBD1	CASGTASNQPQHF	TGTGCCAGCGGGACAGCGAGCAATCAGCCCCAGCATTTT
TRBV25-1	TRBJ2-1	NA	NA	CASSELRTADYNEQFF	TGTGCCAGCAGTGAATTACGGACAGCGGATTACAATGAGCAGTTCTTC
TRBV7-9	TRBJ2-5	NA	NA	CATGLSQETQYF	TGTGCCACCGGACTATCCCAAGAGACCCAGTACTTC
TRBV7-2	TRBJ1-2	NA	NA	CASSLADRRGAGGYTF	TGTGCCAGCAGCTTAGCGGATCGGAGGGGCGCTGGCGGCTACACCTTC
TRBV28	TRBJ2-7	NA	TRBD1	CASSLPGQGAPEQYF	TGTGCCAGCAGCCTTCCGGGACAGGGGGCCCCCGAGCAGTACTTC
TRBV7-2	TRBJ2-1	NA	TRBD1	CASAQGQYNEQFF	TGTGCCAGCGCCCAGGGACAGTACAATGAGCAGTTCTTC
TRBV6-6	TRBJ2-5	NA	NA	CASSYGQYQETQYF	TGTGCCAGCAGTTACGGCCAATACCAAGAGACCCAGTACTTC
TRBV14	TRBJ2-2	NA	TRBD2	CASSQKPTSGRWKNTGELFF	TGTGCCAGCAGCCAAAAACCGACTAGCGGGAGATGGAAGAACACCGGGGAGCTGTTTTTT
TRBV5-4	TRBJ2-7	NA	TRBD1	CASRRQGLAYEQYF	TGTGCCAGCAGAAGACAGGGCTTAGCCTACGAGCAGTACTTC
TRBV19	TRBJ2-3	NA	NA	CASSPGGWGVRGPDTQYF	TGTGCCAGTAGTCCGGGTGGATGGGGGGTTCGGGGACCAGATACGCAGTATTTT
TRBV11-2	TRBJ1-5	few	NA	CASSLAGGPNQPQHF	TGTGCCAGCAGCTTAGCCGGGGGGCCCAATCAGCCCCAGCATTTT
TRBV15	TRBJ2-1	NA	NA	CATSRGDLSSYNEQFF	TGTGCCACCAGCAGAGGGGACCTAAGCTCCTACAATGAGCAGTTCTTC
TRBV10-3	TRBJ1-2	NA	NA	CAISESGDRMNKDYTF	TGTGCCATCAGTGAGTCGGGAGACAGAATGAATAAGGACTACACCTTC
TRBV6-6	TRBJ1-2	NA	NA	CASSATANYGYTF	TGTGCCAGCAGTGCCACAGCTAACTATGGCTACACCTTC
TRBV11-2	TRBJ1-1	NA	NA	CASSRRSGGRMNTEAFF	TGTGCCAGCAGCCGGAGGTCAGGCGGACGCATGAACACTGAAGCTTTCTTT
TRBV11-2	TRBJ1-4	NA	TRBD1	CASRPGTGEEKLFF	TGTGCCAGCAGACCTGGGACAGGCGAGGAAAAACTGTTTTTT
TRBV7-2	TRBJ1-5	once	TRBD1	CASSFSGTGGNQPQHF	TGTGCCAGCAGCTTCTCCGGGACAGGGGGCAATCAGCCCCAGCATTTT
TRBV27	TRBJ2-7	NA	NA	CASSFRQGSYEQYF	TGTGCCAGCAGTTTTAGGCAGGGGTCCTACGAGCAGTACTTC
TRBV25-1	TRBJ1-4	NA	TRBD1	CASSRIGTGDEKLFF	TGTGCCAGCAGTAGAATCGGGACAGGGGATGAAAAACTGTTTTTT
TRBV6-5	TRBJ1-2	once	NA	CASLDLNYGYTF	TGTGCCAGCCTTGATCTTAACTATGGCTACACCTTC
TRBV2	TRBJ2-7	NA	NA	CASRGFYEQYF	TGTGCCAGCAGGGGGTTTTACGAGCAGTACTTC